This T cell receptor beta chain came from a study of Graves' ophthalmopathy and Graves' hyperthyroidism (dated by TCRdb to 2016 to 2019). Study-level background: Peripheral blood was collected at initial diagnosis, prior to any treatment. TCR beta repertoire signatures were used to distinguish Graves' ophthalmopathy from Graves' hyperthyroidism and to predict progression to ophthalmopathy. In total, 135 blood samples were TCR-sequenced: some 40 ophthalmopathy, some 80 hyperthyroidism and some 17 hyperthyroidism-to-ophthalmopathy patients. To explore V-J signatures that distinguish ophthalmopathy from hyperthyroidism, a discovery set of around 100 patients was enrolled, made up of about 40 with ophthalmopathy and 55 to 65 with stable hyperthyroidism. An independent validation cohort comprised some 19 hyperthyroidism patients and 15 to 17 patients who later progressed from hyperthyroidism to ophthalmopathy. In roughly 6 hyperthyroidism patients, the T-cell repertoires found in thyroid tissue were compared with those found in blood. After sampling, hyperthyroidism patients received methimazole starting at 30 mg daily, and ophthalmopathy patients received high-dose intravenous methylprednisolone. The 100 or so discovery patients were divided at random into training and test sets in a 7:3 ratio.

For repertoire sequencing, the TCR beta CDR3 regions were amplified from RNA transcripts. A first-round RT-PCR used HTBI primers with the Qiagen OneStep RT-PCR kit, followed by a second-round multiplex PCR, size selection and purification. Libraries were sequenced on an Illumina HiSeq2000 using paired-end 100 bp reads. As for how the authors treated the data: SOAPnuke was used to process the reads, throwing out any read that had adapters, had uncalled bases, had a mean Phred below 15, or lacked an exact constant-primer or identifier match. COPE v1.2.5 was used to merge the high-quality paired reads. Each unique nucleotide sequence was treated as a clonotype, and MiTCR v1.1 was used to align the clonotypes to the IMGT TRB V, D and J references. Only V-J combinations with frequency above 0.0001 were analysed, covering about 99% of repertoires. For each V-J combination, a TCR clonal expansion and chaos score was defined as the ratio of F50 clonal expansion to chaos observed in the TCRdist matrix. Welch's t-statistics and random forest were used to reduce features to about a dozen V-J combinations, which were fed into a naive Bayes classifier. The similarity between thyroid and blood repertoires was quantified using the Morisita-Horn index. TCRdb applied fastp at Q25 and MiXCR to the public reads, then kept only in-frame beta chains. Each record represents a unique CDR3 protein, reported with the most common genes and DNA among its rows. TCRdb's processing, not the authors' own work, is the source of the V and J calls. Across this sample there are 220,000 or so distinct CDR3 sequences, with around a fifth seen only once. Jointly, the top ten make up around two fifths of the sample.

This clonotype appeared many times. It has no known antigen specificity. Per-base qualities were not stored, and no clone one base away is much larger. V sheds 2 bases and J sheds 1 base, leaving 9 bases between their ends. CDR1 is given as SGHTA and CDR2 as FQGNSA, both from the germline V gene. From the cysteine up to the phenylalanine, the CDR3 has a length of 14 residues. The only DNA kept is the CDR3, 42 bases in frame from the first base. Study-wide conclusions, independent of this receptor: Among expanded thyroid clonotypes with frequency above 0.001, most also showed up in blood, which suggests that blood repertoires may reflect the thyroid immune response. Ophthalmopathy was separated from stable hyperthyroidism by the 13-signature model with more than 85% sensitivity and about 81% specificity in cross-validation and with 80%/75% in the test set. Sample size was not predetermined statistically, and investigators were not blinded to group allocation. In validation, the model predicted ophthalmopathy progression with over 60% sensitivity and approximately 75% specificity; about a dozen predicted patients were CT-confirmed with GO in a median of approximately six months.

Ophthalmopathy patients were characterized by moderately to severely active disease, a Clinical Activity Score of at least 3, a NOSPECS grade of at least 4, and a disease duration under 3 months. Patients were excluded if they had other autoimmune diseases, uncontrolled infections, pregnancy or lactation. Clinical symptoms, serum thyroxine, TRAb, thyroid ultrasound and orbital computed tomography formed the basis of the diagnosis. PBMCs were isolated from about 9 ml of fresh peripheral blood by Ficoll-Paque density gradient centrifugation. Total RNA was extracted with Trizol reagent and quality-checked on an Agilent 2100 Bioanalyzer.

The V and J genes are TRBV7-2 and TRBJ2-7, with the D segment identity uncertain. This TCR came from a woman in her 50s with Graves' ophthalmopathy. Donor details come from another sample of the same person, matched by shared clones. The sample taken for sequencing was peripheral blood. The CDR3 region: CASSLFGWSYEQYF. The DNA sequence is TGTGCCAGCAGCTTATTCGGTTGGTCCTACGAGCAGTACTTC. Extended through the reference TRBV7-2 and TRBJ2-7 proteins, this CDR3 yields the full variable domain: GAGVSQSPSNKVTEKGKDVELRCDPISGHTALYWYRQSLGQGLEFLIYFQGNSAPDKSGLPSDRFSAERTGGSVSTLTIQRTQQEDSAVYLCASSLFGWSYEQYFGPGTRLTVT.